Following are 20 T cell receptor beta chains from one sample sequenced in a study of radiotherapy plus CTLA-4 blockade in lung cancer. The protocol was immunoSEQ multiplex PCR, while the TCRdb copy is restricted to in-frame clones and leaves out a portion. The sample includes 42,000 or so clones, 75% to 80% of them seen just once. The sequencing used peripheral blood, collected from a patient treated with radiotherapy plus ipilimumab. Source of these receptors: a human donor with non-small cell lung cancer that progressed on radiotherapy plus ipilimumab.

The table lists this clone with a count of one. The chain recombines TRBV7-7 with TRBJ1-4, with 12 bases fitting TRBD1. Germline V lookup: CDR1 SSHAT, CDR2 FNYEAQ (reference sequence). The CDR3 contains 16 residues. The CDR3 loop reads CARRDRGPSCSEKLFF. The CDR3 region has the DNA TGTGCTAGAAGGGACAGGGGGCCGAGTTGTTCCGAAAAACTGTTTTTT. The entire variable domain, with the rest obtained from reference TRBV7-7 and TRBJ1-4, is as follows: GAGVSQSPRYKVTKRGQDVTLRCDPISSHATLYWYQQALGQGPEFLTYFNYEAQPDKSGLPSDRFSAERPEGSISTLTIQRTEQRDSAMYRCARRDRGPSCSEKLFFGSGTQLSVL.

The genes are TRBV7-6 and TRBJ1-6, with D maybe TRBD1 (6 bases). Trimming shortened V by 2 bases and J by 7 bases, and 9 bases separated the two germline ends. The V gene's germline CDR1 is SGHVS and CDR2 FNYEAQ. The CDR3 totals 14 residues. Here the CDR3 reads CASSLSGTNSPLHF. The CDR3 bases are TGTGCCAGCAGCTTATCGGGGACAAATTCACCCCTCCACTTT.

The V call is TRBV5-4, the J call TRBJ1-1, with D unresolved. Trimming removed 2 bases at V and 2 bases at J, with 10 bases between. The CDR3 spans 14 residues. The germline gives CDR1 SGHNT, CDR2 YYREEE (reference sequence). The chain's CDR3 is CASSFWGGNTEAFF. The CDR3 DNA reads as TGTGCCAGCAGCTTTTGGGGAGGAAACACTGAAGCTTTCTTT.

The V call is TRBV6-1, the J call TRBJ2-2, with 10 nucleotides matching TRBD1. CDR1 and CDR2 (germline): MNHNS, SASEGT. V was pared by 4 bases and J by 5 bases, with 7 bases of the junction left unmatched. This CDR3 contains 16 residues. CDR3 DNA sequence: TGTGCCAGCAGTGCCGGGGGACAGGGGAGGACCGGGGAGCTGTTTTTT. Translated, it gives CASSAGGQGRTGELFF.

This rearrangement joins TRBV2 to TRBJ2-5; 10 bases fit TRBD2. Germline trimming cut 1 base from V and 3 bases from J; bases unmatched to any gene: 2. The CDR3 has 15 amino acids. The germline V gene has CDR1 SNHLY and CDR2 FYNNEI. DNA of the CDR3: TGTGCCAGCAGTGAAGGCGGACTAGCGGAAGAGACCCAGTACTTC. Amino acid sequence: CASSEGGLAEETQYF.

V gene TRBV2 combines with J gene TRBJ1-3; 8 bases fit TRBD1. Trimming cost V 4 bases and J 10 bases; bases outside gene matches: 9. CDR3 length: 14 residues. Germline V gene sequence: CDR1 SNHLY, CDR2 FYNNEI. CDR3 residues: CASSAQGVRRTIYF. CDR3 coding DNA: TGTGCCAGCAGTGCACAGGGGGTCCGGAGAACCATATATTTT.

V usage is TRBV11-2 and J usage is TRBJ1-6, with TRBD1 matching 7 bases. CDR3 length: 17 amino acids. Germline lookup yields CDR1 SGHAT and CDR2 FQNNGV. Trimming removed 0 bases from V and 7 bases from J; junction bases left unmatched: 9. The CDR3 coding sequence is TGTGCCAGCAGCTTAGATACCCTGACAGGGCGCAATTCACCCCTCCACTTT. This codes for CASSLDTLTGRNSPLHF.

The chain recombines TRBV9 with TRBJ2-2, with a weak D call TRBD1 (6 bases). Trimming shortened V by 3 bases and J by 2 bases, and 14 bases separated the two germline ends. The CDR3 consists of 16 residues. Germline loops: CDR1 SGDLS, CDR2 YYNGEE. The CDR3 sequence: CASSATRDTNTGELFF. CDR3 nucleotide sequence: TGTGCCAGCAGCGCAACACGGGACACCAACACCGGGGAGCTGTTTTTT.

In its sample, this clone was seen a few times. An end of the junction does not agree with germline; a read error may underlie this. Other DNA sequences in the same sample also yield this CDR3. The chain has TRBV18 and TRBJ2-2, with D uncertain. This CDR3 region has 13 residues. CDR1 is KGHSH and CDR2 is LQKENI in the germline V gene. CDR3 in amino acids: CASSPFSSGELFF. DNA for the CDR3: TGTGCTAGCTCACCATTTTCGAGCGGGGAGCTGTTTTTT.

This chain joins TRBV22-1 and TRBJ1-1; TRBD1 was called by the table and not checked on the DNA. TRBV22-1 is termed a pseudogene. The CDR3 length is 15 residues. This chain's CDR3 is CPGSARQGVLTEAFF. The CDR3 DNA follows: TGTCCTGGGAGCGCACGACAGGGTGTACTTACTGAAGCTTTCTTT.

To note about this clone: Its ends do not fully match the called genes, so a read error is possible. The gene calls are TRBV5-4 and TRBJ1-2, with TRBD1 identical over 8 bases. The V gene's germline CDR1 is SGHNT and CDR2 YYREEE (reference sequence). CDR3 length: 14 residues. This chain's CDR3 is CASRLDQGAGGYTF. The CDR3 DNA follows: TGTGCCAGCAGATTGGATCAGGGGGCTGGTGGCTACACCTTC.

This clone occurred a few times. The CDR3 here is CASSWGGGLNTEAFF. DNA for the CDR3: TGCGCCAGCAGCTGGGGCGGGGGTCTGAACACTGAAGCTTTCTTT. This chain uses TRBV5-1 with TRBJ1-1, with D tentatively TRBD1 (5 bases). The germline V and J ends were trimmed by 3 bases and 0 bases, with 12 bases remaining between them. Germline loops: CDR1 SGHRS, CDR2 YFSETQ. The CDR3 has 15 residues. Complete variable domain (other parts from reference TRBV5-1 and TRBJ1-1): KAGVTQTPRYLIKTRGQQVTLSCSPISGHRSVSWYQQTPGQGLQFLFEYFSETQRNKGNFPGRFSGRQFSNSRSEMNVSTLELGDSALYLCASSWGGGLNTEAFFGQGTRLTVV.

This CDR3 is CASSPSSGRRIDTQYF. CDR3 in DNA: TGCGCCAGCAGCCCATCCTCTGGGCGTAGGATCGATACGCAGTATTTT. The V call is TRBV5-1, the J call TRBJ2-3; D is ambiguous. V was clipped by 4 bases and J by 6 bases, with 21 bases between them. The length of the CDR3 is 16 residues. Germline assignment: CDR1 SGHRS and CDR2 YFSETQ.

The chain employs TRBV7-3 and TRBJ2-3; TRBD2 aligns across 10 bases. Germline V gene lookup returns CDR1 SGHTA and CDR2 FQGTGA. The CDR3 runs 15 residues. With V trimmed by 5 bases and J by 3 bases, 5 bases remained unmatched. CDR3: CASSHSSGGTDTQYF. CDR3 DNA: TGTGCCAGCAGCCACTCTAGCGGGGGAACAGATACGCAGTATTTT.

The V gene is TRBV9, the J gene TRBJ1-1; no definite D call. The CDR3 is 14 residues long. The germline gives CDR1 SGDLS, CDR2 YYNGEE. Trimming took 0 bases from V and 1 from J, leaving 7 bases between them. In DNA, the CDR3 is TGTGCCAGCAGCGTAGTGGCCGAGAACACTGAAGCTTTCTTT. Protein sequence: CASSVVAENTEAFF.

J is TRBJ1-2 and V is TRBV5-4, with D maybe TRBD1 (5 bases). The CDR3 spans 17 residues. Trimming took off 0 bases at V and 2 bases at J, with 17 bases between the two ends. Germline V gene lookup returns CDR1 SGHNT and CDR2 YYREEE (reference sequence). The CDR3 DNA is TGTGCCAGCAGCTTGGGCATGAGCGGGGGGGGAAACTATGGCTACACCTTC. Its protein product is CASSLGMSGGGNYGYTF.

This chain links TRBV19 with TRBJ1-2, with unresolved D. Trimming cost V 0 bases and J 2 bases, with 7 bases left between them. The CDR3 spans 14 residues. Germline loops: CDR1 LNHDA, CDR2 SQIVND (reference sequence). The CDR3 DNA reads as TGTGCCAGTAGTATAGATCCGGGGAACTATGGCTACACCTTC. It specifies CASSIDPGNYGYTF.

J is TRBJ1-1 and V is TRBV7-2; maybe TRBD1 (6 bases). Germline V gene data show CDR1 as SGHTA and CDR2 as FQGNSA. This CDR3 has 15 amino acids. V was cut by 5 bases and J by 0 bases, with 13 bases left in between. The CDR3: CASSRTASMNTEAFF. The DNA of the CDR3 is TGTGCCAGCAGCCGGACAGCGTCCATGAACACTGAAGCTTTCTTT.

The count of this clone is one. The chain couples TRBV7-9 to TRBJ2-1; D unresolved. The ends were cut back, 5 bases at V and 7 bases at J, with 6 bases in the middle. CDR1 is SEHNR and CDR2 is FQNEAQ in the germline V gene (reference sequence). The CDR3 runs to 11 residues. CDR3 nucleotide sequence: TGTGCCAGCAGCGTCACAAATGAGCAGTTCTTC. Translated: CASSVTNEQFF.

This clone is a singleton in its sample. This chain's CDR3 is CASSLVAGSPGELFF. The CDR3 region has the DNA TGTGCCAGCAGCTTAGTAGCGGGGAGTCCCGGGGAGCTGTTTTTT. The chain combines TRBV7-6 with TRBJ2-2, with 8 bases lining up with TRBD2. Germline CDR1 reads SGHVS; CDR2 reads FNYEAQ. After removal of 1 base from V and 6 bases from J, the junction contained 4 bases not matched to a gene. This CDR3 spans 15 amino acids.